This TCR beta chain originates from a study of blood T cell repertoires in COVID-19. This clone was recorded only once. The protocol was immunoSEQ multiplex PCR, while the TCRdb copy is restricted to in-frame clones and leaves out a portion. This table has over 100,000 clones, about 79% appearing once. From germline, CDR1 is MNHEY and CDR2 SVGAGI. This CDR3 is 14 amino acids long. The junction had 5 bases not matched to a gene; V was cut back by 8 bases and J by 10 bases. The origin of this receptor is a woman over 75 with active or convalescent COVID-19. The sample was peripheral blood. The chain is built from TRBV6-5 and TRBJ2-1, with 16 bases fitting TRBD2. Written as DNA, the CDR3 is TGTGCCAGCTCGGGACTAGCGGGAGGGCGGGAGCAGTTCTTC. It codes for CASSGLAGGREQFF.